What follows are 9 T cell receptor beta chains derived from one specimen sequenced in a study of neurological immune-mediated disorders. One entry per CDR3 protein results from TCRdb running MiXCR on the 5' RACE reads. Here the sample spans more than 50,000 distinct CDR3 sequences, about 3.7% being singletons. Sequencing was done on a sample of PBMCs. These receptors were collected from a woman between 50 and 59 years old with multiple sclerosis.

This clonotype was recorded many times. The CDR3, as DNA: TGTGCCAGCAGTTCCCGGACTAGCGGGAGGTACGAGCAGTACTTC. Translated, it gives CASSSRTSGRYEQYF. The chain has TRBV6-2 or TRBV6-3 and TRBJ2-7; TRBD2 aligns across 14 bases. This CDR3 is built from 15 residues. Unmatched junction bases numbered 3, after V lost 4 bases and J lost 4 bases. Germline V CDR1 and CDR2: MNHEY, SVGEGT.

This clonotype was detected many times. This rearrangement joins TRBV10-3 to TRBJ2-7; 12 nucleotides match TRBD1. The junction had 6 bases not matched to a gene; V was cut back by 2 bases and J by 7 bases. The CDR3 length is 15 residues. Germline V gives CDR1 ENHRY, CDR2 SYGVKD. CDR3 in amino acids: CAISELGQGAREQYF. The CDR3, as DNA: TGTGCCATCAGTGAGCTGGGACAGGGGGCGCGTGAGCAGTACTTC.

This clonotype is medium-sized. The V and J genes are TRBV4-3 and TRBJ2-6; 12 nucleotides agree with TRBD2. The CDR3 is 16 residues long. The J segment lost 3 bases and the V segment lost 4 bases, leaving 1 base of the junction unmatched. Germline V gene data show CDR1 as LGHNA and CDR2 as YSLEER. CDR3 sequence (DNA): TGCGCCAGCAGCCCGACTAGCGGGAGTGGGGCCAACGTCCTGACTTTC. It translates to CASSPTSGSGANVLTF.

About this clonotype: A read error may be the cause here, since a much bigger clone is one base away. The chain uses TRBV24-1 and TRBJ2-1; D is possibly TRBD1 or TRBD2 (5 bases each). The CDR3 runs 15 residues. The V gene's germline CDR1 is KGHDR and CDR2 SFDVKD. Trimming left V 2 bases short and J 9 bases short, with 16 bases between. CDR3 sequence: CATSDWGPTPTEQFF. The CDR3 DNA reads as TGTGCCACCAGTGATTGGGGACCAACCCCAACTGAGCAGTTCTTC.

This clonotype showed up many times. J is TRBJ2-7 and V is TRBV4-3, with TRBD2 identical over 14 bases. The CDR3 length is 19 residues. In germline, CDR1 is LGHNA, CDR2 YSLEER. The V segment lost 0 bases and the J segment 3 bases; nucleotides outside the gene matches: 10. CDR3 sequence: CASSQDLPLGTSGGYEQYF. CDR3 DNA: TGCGCCAGCAGCCAAGATCTCCCCCTCGGGACTAGCGGGGGCTACGAGCAGTACTTC.

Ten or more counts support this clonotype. This CDR3 reads CASSVSSVEAGELFF. DNA for the CDR3: TGTGCCAGCAGCGTGTCTAGCGTAGAGGCCGGGGAGCTGTTTTTT. The rearrangement uses TRBV9 and TRBJ2-2; TRBD2 is a possible D gene (6 bases). Germline CDR1 and CDR2: SGDLS and YYNGEE. Trimming pared 2 bases from V and 6 bases from J, leaving 14 bases between. The CDR3 is 15 residues long.

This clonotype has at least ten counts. The CDR3 sequence: CASSFAGTGQSPLHF. The CDR3 nucleotides are TGCGCCAGCAGCTTTGCGGGGACAGGGCAGTCACCCCTCCACTTT. This chain joins TRBV5-1 and TRBJ1-6; TRBD1 aligns across 9 bases. J was trimmed by 10 bases and V by 2 bases; bases with no gene match: 7. The CDR3 runs 15 residues. Germline V gene sequence: CDR1 SGHRS, CDR2 YFSETQ.

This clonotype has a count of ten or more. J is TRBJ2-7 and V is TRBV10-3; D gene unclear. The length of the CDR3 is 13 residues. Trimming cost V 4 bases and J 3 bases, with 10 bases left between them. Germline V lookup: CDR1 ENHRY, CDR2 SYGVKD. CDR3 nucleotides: TGTGCCATCAGTGTTCAGGTGCACTACGAGCAGTACTTC. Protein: CAISVQVHYEQYF.

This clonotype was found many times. The chain's CDR3 is CASRNLREPAEAFF. CDR3 DNA: TGTGCCAGCAGGAACCTCAGGGAGCCGGCTGAAGCTTTCTTT. This chain joins TRBV14 and TRBJ1-1; tentative D call: TRBD1 (5 bases). The germline V gene encodes CDR1 SGHDN and CDR2 FVKESK. The CDR3 spans 14 residues. V lost 6 bases and J 6 bases, leaving 17 bases between the germline ends.